The present T cell receptor (beta chain) was sequenced within a study of response to subunit inactivated influenza vaccine. V shed 8 bases and J 1 base; nucleotides not matched to a gene: 5. Germline V gene data show CDR1 as SNHLY and CDR2 as FYNNEI. This CDR3 spans 15 amino acids. TCRdb used MiXCR to reprocess the RT-PCR reads, holding one entry per CDR3 protein. Of around 850,000 distinct CDR3 sequences in the sample, about 18% were seen once. With regard to this clonotype: Its specificity is unknown.

Study-wide findings and caveats: Each seasonal influenza vaccination, the authors suggested, recruits few new T cells.

The chain employs TRBV2 and TRBJ2-1; 10 bases agree with TRBD1. This clonotype originated in a middle-aged man who received an inactivated influenza vaccine. Sequences were derived from PBMCs from blood, sampled approximately 5 days after vaccination. The CDR3 is CASPKGQGSYNEQFF. CDR3 DNA: TGTGCCAGCCCTAAGGGACAGGGGTCCTACAATGAGCAGTTCTTC.